A single sample is the source of the 32 T cell receptor beta chains below, sequenced in a study of cytomegalovirus exposure and HLA in healthy donors. A multiplex PCR was run with 60 Vbeta primers and 13 Jbeta primers. The protocol was immunoSEQ multiplex PCR, while the TCRdb copy is restricted to in-frame clones and leaves out a portion. This sample has roughly 150,000 clones, with roughly 88% found just once. Sequenced material: PBMCs. Receptors originate from a woman under 30 in good health and CMV-seronegative.

The chain joins TRBV7-2 to TRBJ1-2; TRBD1 agrees at 8 bases. This CDR3 is 13 amino acids long. Germline lookup yields CDR1 SGHTA and CDR2 FQGNSA. Trimming removed 2 bases from V and 4 bases from J; junction bases left unmatched: 0. The DNA of the CDR3 is TGTGCCAGCAGCTTACAGGGGGCCTATGGCTACACCTTC. As protein: CASSLQGAYGYTF.

The V call is TRBV27, the J call TRBJ1-2; D not certain. The CDR3 spans 14 residues. The germline gives CDR1 MNHEY, CDR2 SMNVEV (reference sequence). Trimming shortened V by 5 bases and J by 0 bases, and 10 bases separated the two germline ends. The CDR3 DNA follows: TGTGCCAGCAGTCCCGGCGGCCCTAACTATGGCTACACCTTC. This encodes CASSPGGPNYGYTF.

This clone was observed a few times. V gene TRBV7-8 combines with J gene TRBJ2-3; 12 bases line up with TRBD1. The length of the CDR3 is 16 residues. With V trimmed by 2 bases and J by 3 bases, 3 bases remained unmatched. The germline V gene encodes CDR1 SGHVS and CDR2 FQNEAQ. This chain's CDR3 is CASSLPGQGATDTQYF. Written as DNA, the CDR3 is TGTGCCAGCAGCTTACCGGGACAGGGGGCTACAGATACGCAGTATTTT.

CDR3 DNA sequence: TGTGCCAGTAGTATAATTGGCGACACGGGAGGCTACACCTTC. Its translation: CASSIIGDTGGYTF. The chain is built from TRBV19 and TRBJ1-2; no clear D. With 2 bases removed from V and 8 bases from J, the gap between germline ends came to 15 bases. Germline-derived CDR1 and CDR2 are LNHDA and SQIVND (reference sequence). This CDR3 region has 14 residues.

The chain has TRBV7-7 and TRBJ2-2; 8 bases align to TRBD2. The V gene's germline CDR1 is SSHAT and CDR2 FNYEAQ (reference sequence). V gave up 1 base and J gave up 5 bases; unmatched junction bases: 3. The CDR3 is 15 amino acids. Here the CDR3 reads CASSLDAGGTGELFF. The CDR3 coding sequence is TGTGCCAGCAGCTTAGACGCGGGGGGTACCGGGGAGCTGTTTTTT.

This chain uses TRBV2 with TRBJ1-5; possible D gene TRBD1, 6 bases. The CDR3 is 15 amino acids. The germline V and J ends were trimmed by 6 bases and 3 bases, with 15 bases remaining between them. CDR1 SNHLY and CDR2 FYNNEI come from the germline V gene. Written as DNA, the CDR3 is TGTGCCAGCAGCCCGGGACAAACGAACAATCAGCCCCAGCATTTT. Its translation is CASSPGQTNNQPQHF.

The chain uses TRBV10-2 and TRBJ2-5, with TRBD2 matching over 8 bases. The CDR3 consists of 13 residues. Germline V CDR1 and CDR2: WSHSY, SAAADI. The J segment lost 5 bases and the V segment lost 8 bases, leaving 7 bases of the junction unmatched. CDR3 sequence reads: CASRGGLGETQYF. The CDR3 DNA reads as TGCGCCAGCCGGGGGGGGCTGGGCGAGACCCAGTACTTC.

This clone has a handful of counts. J is TRBJ2-3 and V is TRBV27; TRBD1 matches at 7 bases. Germline V gene sequence: CDR1 MNHEY, CDR2 SMNVEV (reference sequence). CDR3 length: 14 amino acids. V was pared by 5 bases and J by 3 bases, with 5 bases of the junction left unmatched. The CDR3 spells CASSTDRETDTQYF. As DNA, the CDR3 is TGTGCCAGCAGTACCGACAGGGAAACAGATACGCAGTATTTT.

The chain uses TRBV7-9 and TRBJ2-5, with 7 bases matching TRBD1. V dropped 1 base and J dropped 5; count of bases not matched to a gene: 7. The CDR3 is made up of 15 amino acids. Germline lookup yields CDR1 SEHNR and CDR2 FQNEAQ (reference sequence). In DNA form, the CDR3 reads TGTGCCAGCAGCTTAGTAGGGACAGCCGCGGAGACCCAGTACTTC. Translation: CASSLVGTAAETQYF. Full variable domain (missing parts from reference TRBV7-9 and TRBJ2-5): DTGVSQNPRHKITKRGQNVTFRCDPISEHNRLYWYRQTLGQGPEFLTYFQNEAQLEKSRLLSDRFSAERPKGSFSTLEIQRTEQGDSAMYLCASSLVGTAAETQYFGPGTRLLVL.

This chain links TRBV10-2 with TRBJ1-5; D uncertain. The germline V gene has CDR1 WSHSY and CDR2 SAAADI. The CDR3 runs 12 residues. V was pared by 3 bases and J by 5 bases, with 5 bases between. CDR3 nucleotide sequence: TGCGCCAGCAGTGACCGAGATCAGCCCCAGCATTTT. Its protein product is CASSDRDQPQHF.

V is TRBV7-6 and J is TRBJ1-2; perhaps TRBD1 as D (5 bases). The CDR3 spans 15 residues. Deletions cut 2 bases from V and 4 bases from J, with 14 bases between. Germline lookup yields CDR1 SGHVS and CDR2 FNYEAQ. The CDR3 is CASSLWPDSTYGYTF. CDR3 bases: TGTGCCAGCAGCTTATGGCCCGACAGCACCTATGGCTACACCTTC.

The chain employs TRBV5-8 and TRBJ2-5; D not resolved. Germline V gene data show CDR1 as SGHTS and CDR2 as YDEGEE. CDR3 length: 13 amino acids. Trimming shortened V by 0 bases and J by 7 bases, and 10 bases separated the two germline ends. This chain's CDR3 is CASSLDLARTQYF. CDR3 bases: TGTGCCAGCAGCTTGGACCTGGCAAGGACCCAGTACTTC.

The V and J genes are TRBV6-6 and TRBJ1-2; weak D call: TRBD1 (5 bases). Trimming cost V 8 bases and J 0 bases, with 19 bases left between them. This CDR3 has 16 residues. Germline lookup yields CDR1 MNHNY and CDR2 SVGAGI (reference sequence). In DNA, the CDR3 is TGTGCCAGCTCCTTCCGCTCGGCGACAGCTAACTATGGCTACACCTTC. Protein: CASSFRSATANYGYTF.

This clone was detected once. The chain joins TRBV27 to TRBJ2-1; the D gene is possibly TRBD2 (7 bases). The V gene's germline CDR1 is MNHEY and CDR2 SMNVEV (reference sequence). This CDR3 region has 17 residues. V was shortened by 7 bases and J by 0 bases, with 19 bases between the two germline ends. The chain's CDR3 is CASTPVRGGSSYNEQFF. The CDR3 nucleotides read TGTGCCAGCACTCCCGTCAGGGGAGGGAGCTCCTACAATGAGCAGTTCTTC.

The rearrangement uses TRBV7-9 and TRBJ1-3; D is ambiguous. Germline V gene lookup returns CDR1 SEHNR and CDR2 FQNEAQ (reference sequence). V lost 1 base and J 2 bases, leaving 6 bases between the germline ends. The CDR3 length is 14 residues. CDR3 bases: TGTGCCAGCAGCTTAGAATCCGCTGGAAACACCATATATTTT. Its protein is CASSLESAGNTIYF. Using reference TRBV7-9 and TRBJ1-3 for the parts outside the CDR3, the full variable domain is DTGVSQNPRHKITKRGQNVTFRCDPISEHNRLYWYRQTLGQGPEFLTYFQNEAQLEKSRLLSDRFSAERPKGSFSTLEIQRTEQGDSAMYLCASSLESAGNTIYFGEGSWLTVV.

The sample holds a few counts of this clone. The chain couples TRBV19 to TRBJ1-1; a weak D match, TRBD1 (6 bases). The CDR3 totals 17 residues. CDR1 and CDR2 from the germline V gene are LNHDA and SQIVND (reference sequence). The germline V and J ends were trimmed by 6 bases and 5 bases, with 25 bases remaining between them. The CDR3 DNA is TGTGCCAGTAGCCCCAGAACCCTCCGACAGGATGGGACTGAAGCTTTCTTT. It yields the protein CASSPRTLRQDGTEAFF.

In this sample, this clone turned up once. This chain links TRBV4-1 with TRBJ1-2, with 7 bases fitting TRBD1. V lost 4 bases, J lost 5 bases, and 13 bases stayed unmatched. Looked up from germline, CDR1 is MGHRA and CDR2 is YSYEKL. This CDR3 comprises 16 residues. The CDR3 DNA sequence: TGCGCCAGCAGCCTACCGACGAAGGGGGCAAGGTATGGCTACACCTTC. This codes for CASSLPTKGARYGYTF.

The rearrangement links TRBV6-1 to TRBJ1-5, with a tentative D call TRBD1 (5 bases). The CDR3 contains 13 residues. Germline assignment: CDR1 MNHNS and CDR2 SASEGT. Deletions cut 7 bases from V and 6 bases from J, with 13 bases between. CDR3 loop: CASIQALSQPQHF. As DNA, the CDR3 is TGTGCCAGCATACAGGCCCTCTCTCAGCCCCAGCATTTT.

The J gene is TRBJ2-5, the V gene TRBV5-4; D possibly corresponds to TRBD1 (6 bases). The J call may be in error: the DNA end matches TRBJ2-7 better. Germline V gene sequence: CDR1 SGHNT, CDR2 YYREEE (reference sequence). The CDR3 consists of 16 residues. Here the CDR3 DNA reads TGTGCCAGCAGCTTGGGTGGACAGAAGGGCTCCTACGAGCAGTACTTC. Its protein is CASSLGGQKGSYEQYF.

The V and J genes are TRBV18 and TRBJ2-2; 9 bases map to TRBD2. The CDR3 totals 17 residues. J gave up 0 bases and V 3 bases, and 5 bases lay outside the gene matches. CDR1 and CDR2 (germline): KGHSH, LQKENI. Here the CDR3 DNA reads TGTGCCAGCTCACCGACAAGCGGGGGGTCGAACACCGGGGAGCTGTTTTTT. Translating it yields CASSPTSGGSNTGELFF.

This clone turned up a few times. This rearrangement joins TRBV6-5 to TRBJ2-2, with D possibly matching TRBD2 (5 bases). Germline V gives CDR1 MNHEY, CDR2 SVGAGI. The V gene lost 4 bases and the J gene lost 2 bases, with 14 bases spanning the gap. The CDR3 contains 16 residues. The DNA of the CDR3 is TGTGCCAGCAGTTCTACCTCACTAGGAAACACCGGGGAGCTGTTTTTT. Amino acid sequence: CASSSTSLGNTGELFF.

This clone was seen a single time. This chain links TRBV5-5 with TRBJ2-3; no clear D gene. The CDR3 spans 16 residues. Germline V gene lookup returns CDR1 SGHKS and CDR2 YYEKEE (reference sequence). V lost 0 bases and J lost 2, with 13 bases in between. CDR3 residues: CASSLAPVGHTDTQYF. In nucleotides, the CDR3 is TGTGCCAGCAGCTTGGCTCCGGTGGGCCACACAGATACGCAGTATTTT.

V gene TRBV19 combines with J gene TRBJ2-7, with a weak D call TRBD1 (6 bases). Per germline, CDR1 LNHDA and CDR2 SQIVND (reference sequence). V dropped 7 bases and J dropped 1 base, with 17 bases sitting between them. This CDR3 has 15 amino acids. CDR3 loop: CASKAGVAGSYEQYF. CDR3 bases: TGTGCCAGTAAGGCAGGGGTCGCAGGGTCCTACGAGCAGTACTTC.

The chain uses TRBV5-4 and TRBJ2-5; weak D call: TRBD2 (6 bases). In germline, CDR1 is SGHNT, CDR2 YYREEE (reference sequence). The CDR3 extends over 13 amino acids. Trimming removed 4 bases from V and 3 bases from J, with 10 bases in between. The CDR3 sequence: CASSLGGEETQYF. CDR3 nucleotide sequence: TGTGCCAGCAGCCTGGGAGGAGAAGAGACCCAGTACTTC.

The J gene is TRBJ2-7, the V gene TRBV5-1, with no clear D. V was shortened by 0 bases and J by 2 bases, with 9 bases between the two germline ends. This CDR3 is built from 14 residues. Germline CDR1 is SGHRS and CDR2 is YFSETQ. CDR3: CASSLGDTAYEQYF. The DNA for the CDR3 is TGCGCCAGCAGCTTGGGAGATACGGCCTACGAGCAGTACTTC.

The chain is built from TRBV19 and TRBJ2-3, with a possible D match to TRBD2 (5 bases). The CDR3 is 14 amino acids. Trimming removed 5 bases from V and 0 bases from J, with 9 bases in between. Per germline, CDR1 LNHDA and CDR2 SQIVND (reference sequence). CDR3 coding DNA: TGTGCCAGTAGTCAAGGGAGCAGCACAGATACGCAGTATTTT. Its translation: CASSQGSSTDTQYF. Full variable domain (outside the CDR3, taken from reference TRBV19 and TRBJ2-3): DGGITQSPKYLFRKEGQNVTLSCEQNLNHDAMYWYRQDPGQGLRLIYYSQIVNDFQKGDIAEGYSVSREKKESFPLTVTSAQKNPTAFYLCASSQGSSTDTQYFGPGTRLTVL.

The rearrangement uses TRBV19 and TRBJ1-1; maybe TRBD1 (6 bases). Looked up from germline, CDR1 is LNHDA and CDR2 is SQIVND (reference sequence). CDR3 length: 16 residues. V shed 1 base and J shed 5 bases, with 17 bases lying between them. In DNA, the CDR3 is TGTGCCAGTAGTATAGCCATCTGGGGGCAAAGAACTGAAGCTTTCTTT. Translated: CASSIAIWGQRTEAFF.

This chain joins TRBV9 and TRBJ1-3, with no clear D. CDR3 length: 14 amino acids. The germline gives CDR1 SGDLS, CDR2 YYNGEE. The ends were cut back, 4 bases at V and 7 bases at J, with 15 bases in the middle. The CDR3 bases are TGTGCCAGCAGCCCCCGGCCGGGTGCGAACACCATATATTTT. Translation: CASSPRPGANTIYF.

The rearrangement joins TRBV19 to TRBJ1-1, with unresolved D. Deletions cut 9 bases from V and 0 bases from J, with 14 bases between. CDR3 length: 14 amino acids. The germline V gene has CDR1 LNHDA and CDR2 SQIVND (reference sequence). The CDR3 is CASAKGGLNTEAFF. Here the CDR3 DNA reads TGTGCCAGCGCTAAAGGTGGGCTGAACACTGAAGCTTTCTTT.

The CDR3 loop is CASRLTGGMVADTQYF. The DNA of the CDR3 is TGTGCCAGTAGGCTGACAGGGGGCATGGTTGCAGATACGCAGTATTTT. This chain uses TRBV19 with TRBJ2-3; 10 nucleotides agree with TRBD1. The CDR3 runs 16 residues. Germline CDR1 and CDR2: LNHDA and SQIVND (reference sequence). V shed 6 bases and J 4 bases; nucleotides not matched to a gene: 10. The full variable domain, its missing parts supplied by reference TRBV19 and TRBJ2-3, is DGGITQSPKYLFRKEGQNVTLSCEQNLNHDAMYWYRQDPGQGLRLIYYSQIVNDFQKGDIAEGYSVSREKKESFPLTVTSAQKNPTAFYLCASRLTGGMVADTQYFGPGTRLTVL.

The chain links TRBV7-9 to TRBJ2-7, with D perhaps TRBD1 (5 bases). The V end lost 4 bases, the J end lost 7 bases, and 17 bases lay between the germline ends. CDR3 length: 14 amino acids. CDR1 SEHNR and CDR2 FQNEAQ come from the germline V gene (reference sequence). The CDR3 DNA reads TGTGCCAGCAGCTCTAAGACAGCTTTAGCAGAGCAGTACTTC. This translates into CASSSKTALAEQYF.

This clone showed up just once. The chain combines TRBV7-2 with TRBJ1-1, with D tentatively TRBD1 (5 bases). The CDR3 runs to 13 residues. Germline values: CDR1 SGHTA, CDR2 FQGNSA. The V and J ends lost 0 bases and 5 bases respectively, with 7 bases between them. This CDR3 reads CASSLAQATEAFF. Written as DNA, the CDR3 is TGTGCCAGCAGCTTAGCACAGGCGACTGAAGCTTTCTTT.